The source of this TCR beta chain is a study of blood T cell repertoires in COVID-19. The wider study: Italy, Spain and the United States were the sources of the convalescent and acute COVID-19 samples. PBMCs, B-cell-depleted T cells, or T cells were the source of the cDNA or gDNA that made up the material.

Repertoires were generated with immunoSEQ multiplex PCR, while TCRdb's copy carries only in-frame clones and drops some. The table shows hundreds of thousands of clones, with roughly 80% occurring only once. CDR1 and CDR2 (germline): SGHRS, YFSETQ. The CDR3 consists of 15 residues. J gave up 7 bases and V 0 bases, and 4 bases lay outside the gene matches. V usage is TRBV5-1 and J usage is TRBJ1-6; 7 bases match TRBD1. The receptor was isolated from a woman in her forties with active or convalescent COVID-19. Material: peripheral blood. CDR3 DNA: TGCGCCAGCAGCTTGGAAGGGGGCGGCAATTCACCCCTCCACTTT. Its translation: CASSLEGGGNSPLHF.